These 5 T cell receptor beta chains came from one sample sequenced in a study of CD8 T cells in ankylosing spondylitis. TCRdb independently ran MiXCR on the 5' RACE reads; one entry per CDR3 protein. The table shows some 250,000 distinct CDR3 sequences, with about 10% occurring only once. The specimen was blood, either unsorted or a sorted T cell fraction (not recorded which). The source of these receptors is a male donor with ankylosing spondylitis or in good health (not recorded which).

This clonotype was recorded many times. The J gene is TRBJ1-5, the V gene TRBV12-3 or TRBV12-4; no firm D call. Trimming cost V 2 bases and J 3 bases, with 5 bases left between them. This CDR3 region has 13 residues. CDR3 in amino acids: CASSLQLNQPQHF. CDR3 nucleotide sequence: TGTGCCAGCAGTTTACAACTCAATCAGCCCCAGCATTTT.

The chain combines TRBV28 with TRBJ2-6; tentatively, D is TRBD1 (5 bases). This CDR3 has 15 residues. Germline CDR1 reads MDHEN; CDR2 reads SYDVKM. V lost 2 bases to trimming and J lost 5 bases, with 10 bases between them. The DNA for the CDR3 is TGTGCCAGCAGTTTAATGGGGCTAAGGGCCAACGTCCTGACTTTC. Its translation: CASSLMGLRANVLTF.

This clonotype was observed at least ten times. The rearrangement links TRBV4-1 to TRBJ2-3; TRBD2 might be the D (6 bases). The germline gives CDR1 MGHRA, CDR2 YSYEKL. V dropped 4 bases and J dropped 4 bases, with 15 bases sitting between them. The CDR3 length is 15 residues. CDR3 sequence (DNA): TGCGCCAGCAGCCGACCGGGGGAAGGCGCAGATACGCAGTATTTT. Translated: CASSRPGEGADTQYF.

This clonotype was detected only a few times. The chain links TRBV29-1 to TRBJ2-1; the D gene is possibly TRBD2 (6 bases). Trimming pared 7 bases from V and 4 bases from J, leaving 8 bases between. This CDR3 has 11 residues. Germline CDR1 is SQVTM and CDR2 is ANQGSEA. This CDR3 reads CSGGVYNEQFF. The DNA for the CDR3 is TGCAGCGGGGGGGTTTACAATGAGCAGTTCTTC.

This chain connects TRBV7-9 to TRBJ1-2; no clear D gene. The CDR3 has 12 amino acids. CDR1 is SEHNR, CDR2 FQNEAQ, per germline (reference sequence). Trimming stripped 1 base from V and 6 bases from J, with 6 bases between. The CDR3 sequence is CASSLVGDGYTF. The CDR3, as DNA: TGTGCCAGCAGCTTAGTGGGAGATGGCTACACCTTC.